Listed here is a single TCR beta chain. Its antigen is not identified. The CDR3 end is not reached by the read, which stops 3 residues before it; the germline J gene fills it in. All donors had a single incident cervical HPV16 infection, not prevalent. Average input was around 1,100 ng genomic DNA for immunoSEQ TCR beta CDR3 amplification. Data came from immunoSEQ multiplex PCR; TCRdb stores just in-frame clones and leaves some out. The sample totals 31,000 or so clones; its top ten clones hold roughly 3.4%. The data were taken from a study of T cells in women clearing cervical HPV infection. Study information: HLA type stays a possible confounder, typing being limited. Points from the study as a whole: Controls had more TRBV6-7 (roughly 0.16%) than cases (about 0.11%).

The CDR3 runs to 17 residues. Germline assignment: CDR1 MGHRA and CDR2 YSYEKL. The ends lost 2 bases at V and 0 bases at J; junction bases unmatched: 10. This receptor was taken from a woman aged 18 to 75 with a cervical HPV16 infection that either progressed to CIN3+ or cleared (not recorded which). This chain connects TRBV4-1 to TRBJ2-7; TRBD2 aligns across 7 bases. What was sequenced was blood buffy coat. Partial CDR3 DNA: TGCGCCAGCAGCCAACGCTTTCTAGCGGAAAACTCCTACGAG. Protein product: CASSQRFLAENSYE. The complete CDR3 reads CASSQRFLAENSYEQYF.